The 9 T cell receptor beta chains below all came from one sample that was sequenced in a study of vaccination effects on CD4 cells after COVID-19. Antigens of these TCRs are unknown. Sequencing used immunoSEQ multiplex PCR; TCRdb keeps in-frame clones, though not all of them. The sample lists some 20,000 clones, approximately 70% occurring once. With the ViraFEST assay, the study expanded antigen-specific CD4+ T cells using viral peptide pools, then sequenced them. Culturing for 10 days preceded CD4+ T cell isolation. Nucleocapsid antibodies were negative in the vaccine recipients, who had never had SARS-CoV-2 infection. This material consisted of CD4+ T cells from PBMCs cultured with HCoV-NL63 spike peptides, taken before COVID-19 vaccination. The receptors were gathered from a human donor who received a COVID-19 vaccine.

This chain uses TRBV7-2 with TRBJ2-3; TRBD2 matches 9 bases. The CDR3 spans 18 residues. The J segment lost 0 bases and the V segment lost 4 bases, leaving 11 bases of the junction unmatched. CDR1 is SGHTA, CDR2 FQGNSA, per germline. CDR3 residues: CASSSLPGLAISTDTQYF. The DNA for the CDR3 is TGTGCCAGCAGCTCCCTTCCCGGACTAGCGATTAGCACAGATACGCAGTATTTT.

The chain carries TRBV6-5 and TRBJ2-3, with D uncertain. Germline CDR1 MNHEY, CDR2 SVGAGI. The V end was cut by 0 bases, the J end by 4 bases, with 8 bases between. The CDR3 has 14 residues. The CDR3 protein is CASSYSGVADTQYF. CDR3 in DNA: TGTGCCAGCAGTTACTCTGGTGTGGCAGATACGCAGTATTTT.

The chain recombines TRBV3-1 (or the pseudogene TRBV3-2) with TRBJ2-3, with 9 nucleotides matching TRBD1. This CDR3 has 15 residues. The trim removed 6 bases at V and 1 base at J, leaving 5 bases unmatched. Germline V lookup: CDR1 LGHDT, CDR2 YNNKEL (reference sequence). DNA of the CDR3: TGTGCCAGCAGTCGGGGACAGGGTGGCACAGATACGCAGTATTTT. Translating it yields CASSRGQGGTDTQYF.

The V and J genes are TRBV7-6 and TRBJ1-4; 8 bases line up with TRBD1. The CDR3 sequence is 14 residues long. CDR1 and CDR2 from the germline V gene are SGHVS and FNYEAQ. Trimming removed 5 bases from V and 8 bases from J; junction bases left unmatched: 7. This CDR3 reads CASSHRGNHEKLFF. The DNA of the CDR3 is TGTGCCAGCAGCCACAGGGGGAATCACGAAAAACTGTTTTTT.

CDR3 in amino acids: CASSSGQGGSWVTEAFF. The CDR3 coding sequence is TGTGCCAGTAGTTCGGGACAGGGGGGTTCCTGGGTCACTGAAGCTTTCTTT. This chain links TRBV19 with TRBJ1-1, with 11 bases fitting TRBD1. CDR3 length: 17 amino acids. V shed 5 bases, J shed 4 bases, and the junction held 12 bases outside the gene matches. Germline V gene lookup returns CDR1 LNHDA and CDR2 SQIVND (reference sequence).

The chain joins TRBV9 to TRBJ2-5; 11 bases are shared with TRBD2. CDR1 and CDR2 (germline): SGDLS, YYNGEE. V was pared by 0 bases and J by 5 bases, with 3 bases of the junction left unmatched. CDR3 length: 15 residues. The DNA for the CDR3 is TGTGCCAGCAGCGTAGGGGCTAGCGGGGGGGAGACCCAGTACTTC. Translation: CASSVGASGGETQYF.

V is TRBV6-5 and J is TRBJ1-4; D unclear. Trimming pared 0 bases from V and 11 bases from J, leaving 7 bases between. Germline V gene data show CDR1 as MNHEY and CDR2 as SVGAGI. The CDR3 spans 12 residues. CDR3 coding DNA: TGTGCCAGCAGTTACTCCAGTGGGAAACTGTTTTTT. Its protein is CASSYSSGKLFF.

The chain uses TRBV5-1 and TRBJ2-3; D gene ambiguous. With 0 bases removed from V and 4 bases from J, the gap between germline ends came to 9 bases. The CDR3 extends over 14 amino acids. In germline, CDR1 is SGHRS, CDR2 YFSETQ. The chain's CDR3 is CASSLDGPSDTQYF. In DNA form, the CDR3 reads TGCGCCAGCAGCTTGGACGGACCCTCAGATACGCAGTATTTT.

This clone was seen more than once but under ten times. The germline gene is not matched at one end of the junction; a read error may be the cause. J is TRBJ1-2 and V is TRBV6-5, with D possibly TRBD1 on 6 matching bases. The CDR3 consists of 12 residues. In germline, CDR1 is MNHEY, CDR2 SVGAGI. Here the CDR3 DNA reads TGTGCCAGCAGTCCCCGGGGGCGGTCCGAAGTCTTC. Protein: CASSPRGRSEVF.